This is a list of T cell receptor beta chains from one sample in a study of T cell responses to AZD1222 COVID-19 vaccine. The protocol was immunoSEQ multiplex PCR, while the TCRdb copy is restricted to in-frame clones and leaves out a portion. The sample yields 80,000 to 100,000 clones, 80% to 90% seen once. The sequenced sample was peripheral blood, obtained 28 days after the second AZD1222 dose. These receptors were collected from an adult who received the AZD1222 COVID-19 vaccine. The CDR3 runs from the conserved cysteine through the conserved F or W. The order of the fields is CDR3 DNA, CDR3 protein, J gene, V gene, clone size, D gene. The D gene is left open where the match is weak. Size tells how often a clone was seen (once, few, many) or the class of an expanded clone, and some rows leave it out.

cdr3_nt: TGTGCCAGCAGTTACTCCCCGAATTCACCCCTCCACTTT; cdr3_aa: CASSYSPNSPLHF; j_call: TRBJ1-6; v_call: TRBV6-5; clone_size: NA; d_call: NA
cdr3_nt: TGTGCCAGCAGTTACGAAGGGGAGAATTCACCCCTCCACTTT; cdr3_aa: CASSYEGENSPLHF; j_call: TRBJ1-6; v_call: TRBV6-2/TRBV6-3; clone_size: NA; d_call: NA
cdr3_nt: TGTGCCAGTTCTTTCACGAACACTGAAGCTTTCTTT; cdr3_aa: CASSFTNTEAFF; j_call: TRBJ1-1; v_call: TRBV6-6; clone_size: NA; d_call: NA
cdr3_nt: TGTGCCAGCACCGGGACAGGGGTTAACACCGGGGAGCTGTTTTTT; cdr3_aa: CASTGTGVNTGELFF; j_call: TRBJ2-2; v_call: TRBV2; clone_size: NA; d_call: TRBD1
cdr3_nt: TGCAGCGTTGCGGGACGGACCAACACCGGGGAGCTGTTTTTT; cdr3_aa: CSVAGRTNTGELFF; j_call: TRBJ2-2; v_call: TRBV29-1; clone_size: NA; d_call: NA
cdr3_nt: TGTGCCAGCAGCTTGGATCAAGCAGGGCGGGAAAAACTGTTTTTT; cdr3_aa: CASSLDQAGREKLFF; j_call: TRBJ1-4; v_call: TRBV5-4; clone_size: NA; d_call: NA
cdr3_nt: TGCGCCAGCAGCTTGGGTTGGGGACAGAACACTGAAGCTTTCTTT; cdr3_aa: CASSLGWGQNTEAFF; j_call: TRBJ1-1; v_call: TRBV5-1; clone_size: NA; d_call: NA
cdr3_nt: TGTGCTAGTGGTTCCGCCTCGACAGGGGAGGACACTGAAGCTTTCTTT; cdr3_aa: CASGSASTGEDTEAFF; j_call: TRBJ1-1; v_call: TRBV12-5; clone_size: NA; d_call: TRBD1
cdr3_nt: TGCGCCAGCAGTACTGGAAGCTCCTACGAGCAGTACTTC; cdr3_aa: CASSTGSSYEQYF; j_call: TRBJ2-7; v_call: TRBV5-1; clone_size: NA; d_call: NA
cdr3_nt: TGTGCCAGCTCGCGGGACAGGGAAAACGAGCAGTACTTC; cdr3_aa: CASSRDRENEQYF; j_call: TRBJ2-7; v_call: TRBV18; clone_size: NA; d_call: TRBD1
cdr3_nt: TGCGCCAGCAACTGGGGACGCAATCAGCCCCAGCATTTT; cdr3_aa: CASNWGRNQPQHF; j_call: TRBJ1-5; v_call: TRBV10-2; clone_size: NA; d_call: NA
cdr3_nt: TGTGCCAGCAGCCAATTCGGAGGGGGGGGGCCCTCGGAGACCCAGTACTTC; cdr3_aa: CASSQFGGGGPSETQYF; j_call: TRBJ2-5; v_call: TRBV3-1/TRBV3-2; clone_size: NA; d_call: NA
cdr3_nt: TGTGCCGCCCAGCGGGTTGGGGGGAATTCACCCCTCCACTTT; cdr3_aa: CAAQRVGGNSPLHF; j_call: TRBJ1-6; v_call: TRBV6-5; clone_size: few; d_call: NA
cdr3_nt: TGTGCCAGCAGCCATGGCGGGAGTTCCTACGAGCAGTACTTC; cdr3_aa: CASSHGGSSYEQYF; j_call: TRBJ2-7; v_call: TRBV3-1/TRBV3-2; clone_size: NA; d_call: TRBD2
cdr3_nt: TGCGCCAGCAGCCAAGATGGTATAGGAGGCCCCGATGAAAAACTGTTTTTT; cdr3_aa: CASSQDGIGGPDEKLFF; j_call: TRBJ1-4; v_call: TRBV4-1; clone_size: NA; d_call: NA
cdr3_nt: TGTGCCAGCAGCCCCGGGACTAGCGGGTCCACAGATACGCAGTATTTT; cdr3_aa: CASSPGTSGSTDTQYF; j_call: TRBJ2-3; v_call: TRBV11-3; clone_size: once; d_call: TRBD2
cdr3_nt: TGTGCCAGCAGCGAGACCAGGGAGTACAATGAGCAGTTCTTC; cdr3_aa: CASSETREYNEQFF; j_call: TRBJ2-1; v_call: TRBV9; clone_size: once; d_call: NA
cdr3_nt: TGCGCCAGCAGCCAAGAGCCCGACGGACAACAGTACTTC; cdr3_aa: CASSQEPDGQQYF; j_call: TRBJ2-7; v_call: TRBV4-3; clone_size: NA; d_call: NA
cdr3_nt: TGTGCCAGCAGTACCGGTAGCTCCAAGCAGTACTTC; cdr3_aa: CASSTGSSKQYF; j_call: TRBJ2-7; v_call: TRBV6-5; clone_size: once; d_call: NA
cdr3_nt: TGTGCCAGCAGCCAAGCTTGGCAGGGGACCACTGAAGCTTTCTTT; cdr3_aa: CASSQAWQGTTEAFF; j_call: TRBJ1-1; v_call: TRBV3-1/TRBV3-2; clone_size: NA; d_call: NA
cdr3_nt: TGCAGCGTTGAGGGAGACAGGCCTGGCACTGAAGCTTTCTTT; cdr3_aa: CSVEGDRPGTEAFF; j_call: TRBJ1-1; v_call: TRBV29-1; clone_size: NA; d_call: NA
cdr3_nt: TGTGCCAGCAGTTCCGAAATCGACAGGATCTCACCCCTCCACTTT; cdr3_aa: CASSSEIDRISPLHF; j_call: TRBJ1-6; v_call: TRBV6-2/TRBV6-3; clone_size: NA; d_call: NA
cdr3_nt: TGTGCCAGCAGTCACGGACAGGGCACCCACGAGCAGTACTTC; cdr3_aa: CASSHGQGTHEQYF; j_call: TRBJ2-7; v_call: TRBV6-5; clone_size: NA; d_call: TRBD1
cdr3_nt: TGTGCCAGCTCACCCGAGGGCTACGGGGAGCTGTTTTTT; cdr3_aa: CASSPEGYGELFF; j_call: TRBJ2-2; v_call: TRBV18; clone_size: NA; d_call: NA
cdr3_nt: TGTGCCAGCAGCCGAACGCGTGTAGCGGGAATCGGCTACGAGCAGTACTTC; cdr3_aa: CASSRTRVAGIGYEQYF; j_call: TRBJ2-7; v_call: TRBV6-6; clone_size: few; d_call: TRBD2
cdr3_nt: TGTGCCAGCAGTTTTTTGGAGGGAGAGACCCAGTACTTC; cdr3_aa: CASSFLEGETQYF; j_call: TRBJ2-5; v_call: TRBV12-3/TRBV12-4; clone_size: NA; d_call: NA
cdr3_nt: TGCGCCAGCAGCGGGGGGCGGGGGACTAGCGGGAGGAACAATGAGCAGTTCTTC; cdr3_aa: CASSGGRGTSGRNNEQFF; j_call: TRBJ2-1; v_call: TRBV5-1; clone_size: NA; d_call: TRBD2
cdr3_nt: TGTGCCAGCAGCAAAAGGCCCGGGACAGGGATTATTAACTATGGCTACACCTTC; cdr3_aa: CASSKRPGTGIINYGYTF; j_call: TRBJ1-2; v_call: TRBV27; clone_size: NA; d_call: TRBD1
cdr3_nt: TGTGCCAGCAGTTTAGACTTGCGGGGGACGGGTACCCAGTACTTC; cdr3_aa: CASSLDLRGTGTQYF; j_call: TRBJ2-7; v_call: TRBV27; clone_size: NA; d_call: TRBD2
cdr3_nt: TGCGCCAGCAGCTTGGTGCCAGGGGGTGAAGCTTTCTTT; cdr3_aa: CASSLVPGGEAFF; j_call: TRBJ1-1; v_call: TRBV5-1; clone_size: NA; d_call: TRBD1
cdr3_nt: TGCGCCAGTAAGAGGGACAGGGACGTCGATGAGCAGTTCTTC; cdr3_aa: CASKRDRDVDEQFF; j_call: TRBJ2-1; v_call: TRBV5-1; clone_size: NA; d_call: TRBD1
cdr3_nt: TGTGCCAGCAGTCAAGACAGGGCGGTAGGCACAGATACGCAGTATTTT; cdr3_aa: CASSQDRAVGTDTQYF; j_call: TRBJ2-3; v_call: TRBV6-1; clone_size: NA; d_call: TRBD1
cdr3_nt: TGTGCCAGCAGCTTAGTTGTGGACAGGGGCGAGACCCAGTACTTC; cdr3_aa: CASSLVVDRGETQYF; j_call: TRBJ2-5; v_call: TRBV7-8; clone_size: NA; d_call: TRBD1
cdr3_nt: TGTGCCATCAGTGGTGGCTACAGCACAGATACGCAGTATTTT; cdr3_aa: CAISGGYSTDTQYF; j_call: TRBJ2-3; v_call: TRBV10-3; clone_size: few; d_call: NA
cdr3_nt: TGTGCCAGCAGCGCCACAGGGAGCGAAGCTTTCTTT; cdr3_aa: CASSATGSEAFF; j_call: TRBJ1-1; v_call: TRBV9; clone_size: NA; d_call: NA
cdr3_nt: TGCGCCAGCAGGGCTAGAGGTGGAGGAACCTACGAGCAGTACTTC; cdr3_aa: CASRARGGGTYEQYF; j_call: TRBJ2-7; v_call: TRBV5-1; clone_size: NA; d_call: NA
cdr3_nt: TGTGCCAGCAGCTTCGAGACAGGAGCCTACAATGAGCAGTTCTTC; cdr3_aa: CASSFETGAYNEQFF; j_call: TRBJ2-1; v_call: TRBV7-3; clone_size: NA; d_call: NA
cdr3_nt: TGTGCCAGTAGTGCAACCGGGACAGGGAGGAATGAGCAGTTCTTC; cdr3_aa: CASSATGTGRNEQFF; j_call: TRBJ2-1; v_call: TRBV19; clone_size: NA; d_call: TRBD1
cdr3_nt: TGTGCCAGCTCACCCACGGGGGGGGGTACCAATGAGCAGTTCTTC; cdr3_aa: CASSPTGGGTNEQFF; j_call: TRBJ2-1; v_call: TRBV18; clone_size: NA; d_call: TRBD2